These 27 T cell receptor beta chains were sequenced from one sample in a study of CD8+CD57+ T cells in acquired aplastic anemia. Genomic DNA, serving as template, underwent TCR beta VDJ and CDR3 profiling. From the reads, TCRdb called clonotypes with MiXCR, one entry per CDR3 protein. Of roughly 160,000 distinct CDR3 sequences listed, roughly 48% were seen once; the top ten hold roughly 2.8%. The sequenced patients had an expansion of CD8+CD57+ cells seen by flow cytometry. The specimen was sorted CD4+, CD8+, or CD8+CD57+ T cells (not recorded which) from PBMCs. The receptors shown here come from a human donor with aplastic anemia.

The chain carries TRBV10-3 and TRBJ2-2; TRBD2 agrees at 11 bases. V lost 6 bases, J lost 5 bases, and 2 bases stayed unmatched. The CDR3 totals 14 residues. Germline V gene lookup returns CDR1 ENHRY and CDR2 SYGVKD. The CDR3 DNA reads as TGTGCCATCAGACTAGCGGGAGTAACCGGGGAGCTGTTTTTT. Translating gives CAIRLAGVTGELFF.

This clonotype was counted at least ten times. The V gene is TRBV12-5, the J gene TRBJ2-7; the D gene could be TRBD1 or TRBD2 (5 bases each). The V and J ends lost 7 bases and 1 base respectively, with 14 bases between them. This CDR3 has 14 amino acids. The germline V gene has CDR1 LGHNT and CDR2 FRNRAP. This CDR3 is CASASGTDSYEQYF. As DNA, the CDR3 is TGTGCTAGTGCCTCCGGGACGGATTCCTACGAGCAGTACTTC.

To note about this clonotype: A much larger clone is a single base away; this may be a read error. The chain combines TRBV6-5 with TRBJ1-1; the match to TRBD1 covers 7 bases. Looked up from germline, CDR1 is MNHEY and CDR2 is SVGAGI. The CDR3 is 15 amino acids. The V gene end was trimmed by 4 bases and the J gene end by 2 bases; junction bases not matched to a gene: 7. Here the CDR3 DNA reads TGTGCCAGCAGTTGCACCGGGACAGCTAACACTGAAGCTTTCTTT. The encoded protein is CASSCTGTANTEAFF.

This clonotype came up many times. The CDR3 DNA sequence: TGTGCCAGCAGCTTAGCACTAAAACAGGGGGGCGTCTACAATGAGCAGTTCTTC. Protein sequence: CASSLALKQGGVYNEQFF. The J gene is TRBJ2-1, the V gene TRBV7-2, with 8 bases that match TRBD1. Germline CDR1 and CDR2: SGHTA and FQGNSA. The CDR3 totals 18 residues. The junction had 10 bases not matched to a gene; V was cut back by 0 bases and J by 3 bases.

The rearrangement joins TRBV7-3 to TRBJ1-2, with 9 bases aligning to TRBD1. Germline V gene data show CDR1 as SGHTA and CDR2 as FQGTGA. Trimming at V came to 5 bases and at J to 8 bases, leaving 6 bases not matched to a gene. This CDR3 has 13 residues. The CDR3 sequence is CASSLRTGEGYTF. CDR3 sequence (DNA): TGTGCCAGCAGCCTCAGGACAGGGGAAGGCTACACCTTC.

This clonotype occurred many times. The CDR3 is CASSYSGYQETQYF. In DNA form, the CDR3 reads TGTGCCAGCAGTTACAGCGGGTACCAAGAGACCCAGTACTTC. The rearrangement links TRBV6-5 to TRBJ2-5; a weak D match, TRBD2 (6 bases). The V gene lost 2 bases and the J gene lost 0 bases, with 7 bases spanning the gap. Germline CDR1 MNHEY, CDR2 SVGAGI. CDR3 length: 14 amino acids.

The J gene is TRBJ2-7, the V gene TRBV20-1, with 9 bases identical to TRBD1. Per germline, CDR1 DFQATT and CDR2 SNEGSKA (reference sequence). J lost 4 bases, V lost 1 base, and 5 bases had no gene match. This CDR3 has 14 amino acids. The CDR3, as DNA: TGCAGTGCTAGAGGGGGGGACAGGGTATACGAGCAGTACTTC. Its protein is CSARGGDRVYEQYF.

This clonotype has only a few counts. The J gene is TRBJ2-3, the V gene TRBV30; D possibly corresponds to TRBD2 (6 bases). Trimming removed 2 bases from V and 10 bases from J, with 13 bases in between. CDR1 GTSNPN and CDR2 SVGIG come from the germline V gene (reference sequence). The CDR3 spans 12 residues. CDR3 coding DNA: TGTGCCTGGAGTTCTGGACCGGGGGCGCAGTATTTT. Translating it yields CAWSSGPGAQYF.

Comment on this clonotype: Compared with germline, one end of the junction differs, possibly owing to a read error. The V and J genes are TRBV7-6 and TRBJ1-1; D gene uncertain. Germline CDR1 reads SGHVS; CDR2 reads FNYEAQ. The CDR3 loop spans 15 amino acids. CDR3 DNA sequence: TGTGCCAGCAGCTTAGCGTCGACGGGGAACGCTGAAGCTTTCTTT. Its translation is CASSLASTGNAEAFF.

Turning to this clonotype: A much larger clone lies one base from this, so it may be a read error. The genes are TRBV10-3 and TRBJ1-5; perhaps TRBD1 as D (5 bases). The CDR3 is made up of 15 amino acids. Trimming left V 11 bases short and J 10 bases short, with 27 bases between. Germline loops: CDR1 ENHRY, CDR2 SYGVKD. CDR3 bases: TGTGCCCGCAGTTACCGGCAGGGTCGAGGGCAACCCCAGCATTTT. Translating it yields CARSYRQGRGQPQHF.

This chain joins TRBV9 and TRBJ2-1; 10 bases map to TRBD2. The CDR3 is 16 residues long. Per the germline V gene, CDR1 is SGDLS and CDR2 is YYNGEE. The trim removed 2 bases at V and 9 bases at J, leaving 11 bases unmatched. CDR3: CASSVLSSGSRGEQFF. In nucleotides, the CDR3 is TGTGCCAGCAGCGTTCTATCTAGCGGGAGCCGGGGTGAGCAGTTCTTC.

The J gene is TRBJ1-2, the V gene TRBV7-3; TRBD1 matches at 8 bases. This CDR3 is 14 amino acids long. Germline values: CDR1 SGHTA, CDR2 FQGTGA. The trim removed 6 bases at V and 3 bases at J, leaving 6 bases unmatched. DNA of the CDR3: TGTGCCAGCAGTTCGGACAGGGCACACTATGGCTACACCTTC. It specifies CASSSDRAHYGYTF.

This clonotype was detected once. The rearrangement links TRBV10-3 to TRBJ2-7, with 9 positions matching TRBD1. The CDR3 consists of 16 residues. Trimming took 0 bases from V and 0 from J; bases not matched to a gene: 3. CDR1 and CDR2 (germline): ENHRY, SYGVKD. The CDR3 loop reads CAISESMGQGSYEQYF. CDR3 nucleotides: TGTGCCATCAGTGAGTCGATGGGACAGGGCTCCTACGAGCAGTACTTC.

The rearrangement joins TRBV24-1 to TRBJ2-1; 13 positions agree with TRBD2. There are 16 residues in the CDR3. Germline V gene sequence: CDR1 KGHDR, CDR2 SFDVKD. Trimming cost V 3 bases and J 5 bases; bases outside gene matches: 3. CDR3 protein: CATSDRGLAGDNEQFF. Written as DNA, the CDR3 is TGTGCCACCAGTGATCGCGGACTAGCGGGGGACAATGAGCAGTTCTTC.

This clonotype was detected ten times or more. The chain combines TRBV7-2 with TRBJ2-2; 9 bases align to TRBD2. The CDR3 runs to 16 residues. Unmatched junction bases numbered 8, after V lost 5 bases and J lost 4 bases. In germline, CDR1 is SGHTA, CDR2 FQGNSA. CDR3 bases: TGTGCCAGCAGCCGTAGCGGGAGCCGAGGCACCGGGGAGCTGTTTTTT. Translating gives CASSRSGSRGTGELFF.

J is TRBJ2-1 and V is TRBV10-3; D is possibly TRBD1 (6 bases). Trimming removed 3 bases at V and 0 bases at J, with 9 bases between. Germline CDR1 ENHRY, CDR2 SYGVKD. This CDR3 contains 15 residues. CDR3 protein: CAISDIQGSYNEQFF. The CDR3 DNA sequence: TGTGCCATCAGTGACATACAGGGCTCCTACAATGAGCAGTTCTTC.

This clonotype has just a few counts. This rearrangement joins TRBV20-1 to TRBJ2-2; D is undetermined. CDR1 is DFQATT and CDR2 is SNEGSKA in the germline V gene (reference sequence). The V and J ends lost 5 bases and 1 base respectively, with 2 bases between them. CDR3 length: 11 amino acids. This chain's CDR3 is CSALNTGELFF. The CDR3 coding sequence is TGCAGTGCTCTGAACACCGGGGAGCTGTTTTTT.

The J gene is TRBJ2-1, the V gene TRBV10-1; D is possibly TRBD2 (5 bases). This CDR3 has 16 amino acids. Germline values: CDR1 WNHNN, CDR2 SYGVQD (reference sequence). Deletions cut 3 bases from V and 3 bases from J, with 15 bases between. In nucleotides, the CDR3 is TGCGCCAGCAGTGATTCCGGACGGGGATTCTACAATGAGCAGTTCTTC. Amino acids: CASSDSGRGFYNEQFF.

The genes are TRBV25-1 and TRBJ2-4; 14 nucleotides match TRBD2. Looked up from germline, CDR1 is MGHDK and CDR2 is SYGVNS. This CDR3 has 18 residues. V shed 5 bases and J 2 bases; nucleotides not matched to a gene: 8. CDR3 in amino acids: CASSSQTSGGATKNIQYF. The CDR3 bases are TGTGCCAGCAGTTCCCAGACTAGCGGGGGGGCAACCAAAAACATTCAGTACTTC.

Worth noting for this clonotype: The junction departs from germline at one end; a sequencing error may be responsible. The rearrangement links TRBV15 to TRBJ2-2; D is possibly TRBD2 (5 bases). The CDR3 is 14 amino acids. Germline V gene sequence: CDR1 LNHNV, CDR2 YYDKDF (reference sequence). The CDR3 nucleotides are TGTGTCACCAGCCGGGATGTCGACACCGGGGAGCTGTTTTTT. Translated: CVTSRDVDTGELFF. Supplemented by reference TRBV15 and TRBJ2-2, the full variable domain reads DAMVIQNPRYQVTQFGKPVTLSCSQTLNHNVMYWYQQKSSQAPKLLFHYYDKDFNNEADTPDNFQSRRPNTSFCFLDIRSPGLGDTAMYLCVTSRDVDTGELFFGEGSRLTVL.

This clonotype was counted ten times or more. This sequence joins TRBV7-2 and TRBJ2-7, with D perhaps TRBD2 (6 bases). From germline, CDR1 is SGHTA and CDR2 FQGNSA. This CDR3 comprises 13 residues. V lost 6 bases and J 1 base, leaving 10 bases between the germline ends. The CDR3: CASRTLASYEQYF. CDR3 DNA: TGTGCCAGCAGGACCCTAGCGTCCTACGAGCAGTACTTC.

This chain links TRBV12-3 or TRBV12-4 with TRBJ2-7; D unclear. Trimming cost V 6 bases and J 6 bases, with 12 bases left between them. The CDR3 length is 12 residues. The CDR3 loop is CASRITGREQYF. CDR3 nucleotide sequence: TGTGCCAGCAGGATCACTGGCCGCGAGCAGTACTTC.

This CDR3 reads CATSRGTWTEQETQYF. In DNA form, the CDR3 reads TGTGCCACCAGCAGAGGCACATGGACAGAACAAGAGACCCAGTACTTC. The rearrangement joins TRBV15 to TRBJ2-5; maybe TRBD1 (6 bases). Deletions cut 1 base from V and 2 bases from J, with 14 bases between. The CDR3 is 16 residues long. Germline CDR1 and CDR2: LNHNV and YYDKDF (reference sequence).

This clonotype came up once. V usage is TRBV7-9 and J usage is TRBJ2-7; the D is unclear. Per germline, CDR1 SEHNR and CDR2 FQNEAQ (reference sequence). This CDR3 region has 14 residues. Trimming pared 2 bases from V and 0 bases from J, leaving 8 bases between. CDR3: CASSLTPSSYEQYF. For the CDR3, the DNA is TGTGCCAGCAGCTTAACACCAAGCTCCTACGAGCAGTACTTC.

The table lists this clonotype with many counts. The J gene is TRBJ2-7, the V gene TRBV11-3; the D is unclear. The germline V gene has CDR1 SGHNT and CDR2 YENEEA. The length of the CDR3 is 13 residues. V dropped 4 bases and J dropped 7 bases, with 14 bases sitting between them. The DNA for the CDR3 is TGTGCCAGCAGCTCCCAGGCTGGGTCTGAGCAGTACTTC. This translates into CASSSQAGSEQYF.

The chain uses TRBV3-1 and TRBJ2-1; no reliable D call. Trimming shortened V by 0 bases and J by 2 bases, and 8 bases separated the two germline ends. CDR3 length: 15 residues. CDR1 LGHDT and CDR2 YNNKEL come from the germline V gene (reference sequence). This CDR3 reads CASSQETPAYNEQFF. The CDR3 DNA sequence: TGTGCCAGCAGCCAAGAAACCCCAGCCTACAATGAGCAGTTCTTC.

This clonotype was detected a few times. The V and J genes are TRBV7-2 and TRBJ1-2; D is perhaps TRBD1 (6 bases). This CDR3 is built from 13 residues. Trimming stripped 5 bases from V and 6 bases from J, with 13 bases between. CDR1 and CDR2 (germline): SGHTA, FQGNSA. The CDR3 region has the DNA TGTGCCAGCAGCAAACAGGGATCCCATGGCTACACCTTC. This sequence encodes CASSKQGSHGYTF.